Shown below are 24 T cell receptor beta chains from a single sample sequenced in a study of blood T cell repertoires in COVID-19. The table came from immunoSEQ multiplex PCR; TCRdb's copy has only in-frame clones and leaves some out. The table records about 120,000 clones, around 90% of them present only once. The sample comprised peripheral blood. These receptors came from a human donor in a cohort sampled during active COVID-19.

The chain joins TRBV6-5 to TRBJ2-1, with TRBD1 matching 9 bases. J was trimmed by 8 bases and V by 5 bases; bases with no gene match: 1. Germline V gene sequence: CDR1 MNHEY, CDR2 SVGAGI. This CDR3 is built from 12 residues. CDR3 DNA: TGTGCCAGCAGTCGGACAGGGGATGAGCAGTTCTTC. Encoded protein: CASSRTGDEQFF.

The rearrangement links TRBV19 to TRBJ2-1; the D gene is possibly TRBD1 (5 bases). Per the germline V gene, CDR1 is LNHDA and CDR2 is SQIVND (reference sequence). CDR3 size: 15 residues. V lost 5 bases, J lost 7 bases, and 18 bases lay in between. In DNA, the CDR3 is TGTGCCAGTAGTGGCCGTTGGGCAGGGAAAAATGAGCAGTTCTTC. The encoded protein is CASSGRWAGKNEQFF. The complete variable domain, with remaining parts taken from reference TRBV19 and TRBJ2-1, reads DGGITQSPKYLFRKEGQNVTLSCEQNLNHDAMYWYRQDPGQGLRLIYYSQIVNDFQKGDIAEGYSVSREKKESFPLTVTSAQKNPTAFYLCASSGRWAGKNEQFFGPGTRLTVL.

The genes are TRBV30 and TRBJ1-5; tentative D call: TRBD1 (6 bases). V dropped 0 bases and J dropped 7 bases, with 13 bases sitting between them. CDR1 is GTSNPN and CDR2 is SVGIG in the germline V gene (reference sequence). The CDR3 is 14 residues long. The CDR3 DNA reads as TGTGCCTGGAGTGTAGGCCAGGGGAACCAGCCCCAGCATTTT. Encoded protein: CAWSVGQGNQPQHF.

The CDR3 here is CASSFRDRKDTQYF. In DNA, the CDR3 is TGCGCCAGCAGCTTCCGGGACAGGAAGGATACGCAGTATTTT. The V and J genes are TRBV10-1 and TRBJ2-3; 8 bases map to TRBD1. This CDR3 spans 14 amino acids. Germline loops: CDR1 WNHNN, CDR2 SYGVQD (reference sequence). Unmatched junction bases numbered 8, after V lost 6 bases and J lost 6 bases.

The chain links TRBV15 to TRBJ2-3; 14 positions agree with TRBD2. This CDR3 comprises 18 residues. Germline CDR1 and CDR2: LNHNV and YYDKDF (reference sequence). Germline trimming cut 1 base from V and 0 bases from J; bases unmatched to any gene: 3. The CDR3 protein is CATSRGLAGGPSTDTQYF. The CDR3 DNA reads as TGTGCCACCAGCAGAGGACTAGCGGGAGGGCCGAGCACAGATACGCAGTATTTT.

The chain combines TRBV29-1 with TRBJ2-1; D is undetermined. Trimming pared 4 bases from V and 4 bases from J, leaving 11 bases between. The CDR3 is 13 amino acids. CDR1 and CDR2 from the germline V gene are SQVTM and ANQGSEA. The CDR3 protein is CSVVRQTYNEQFF. The DNA for the CDR3 is TGCAGCGTTGTAAGGCAGACTTACAATGAGCAGTTCTTC.

The chain employs TRBV13 and TRBJ1-4; D is uncertain. V was trimmed by 7 bases and J by 4 bases, leaving 31 bases between them. The CDR3 runs to 20 residues. Germline V CDR1 and CDR2: PRHDT, FYEKMQ (reference sequence). CDR3 nucleotide sequence: TGTGCCAGCACGAGGAGCGTCTTATCTCCACTGGAACCAAATAATGAAAAACTGTTTTTT. This codes for CASTRSVLSPLEPNNEKLFF.

In its sample, this clone was seen once. CDR3 loop: CASSVTGLADNEQFF. CDR3 coding DNA: TGTGCCAGCAGCGTAACGGGACTAGCGGACAATGAGCAGTTCTTC. This sequence joins TRBV7-6 and TRBJ2-1, with 11 bases fitting TRBD2. The CDR3 has 15 amino acids. J was trimmed by 5 bases and V by 5 bases; bases with no gene match: 5. Germline V gene sequence: CDR1 SGHVS, CDR2 FNYEAQ.

Here the CDR3 reads CASTPRGGYNYGYTF. In DNA form, the CDR3 reads TGTGCCAGCACCCCCCGTGGAGGGTATAACTATGGCTACACCTTC. This rearrangement joins TRBV6-5 to TRBJ1-2, with unresolved D. V was cut by 7 bases and J by 1 base, with 16 bases left in between. The CDR3 extends over 15 amino acids. Germline V gene sequence: CDR1 MNHEY, CDR2 SVGAGI.

V gene TRBV6-5 combines with J gene TRBJ2-4; weak D call: TRBD2 (5 bases). The germline gives CDR1 MNHEY, CDR2 SVGAGI. This CDR3 is built from 15 residues. The V gene lost 7 bases and the J gene lost 0 bases, with 13 bases spanning the gap. The CDR3 protein is CASIAQLLAKNIQYF. CDR3 nucleotides: TGTGCCAGCATAGCGCAGTTACTAGCCAAAAACATTCAGTACTTC.

The V call is TRBV24-1, the J call TRBJ2-7, with TRBD1 matching over 12 bases. V was clipped by 4 bases and J by 4 bases; unmatched bases: 10. The CDR3 runs to 17 residues. Germline V gene data show CDR1 as KGHDR and CDR2 as SFDVKD. CDR3 amino acids: CATSEIGDRGRGYEQYF. The CDR3 DNA reads as TGTGCCACCAGTGAGATAGGGGACAGGGGGCGCGGGTACGAGCAGTACTTC.

The chain employs TRBV2 and TRBJ2-5, with TRBD2 matching 8 bases. The CDR3 loop spans 16 amino acids. The germline CDR1 and CDR2 sequences are SNHLY and FYNNEI. Unmatched junction bases numbered 10, after V lost 5 bases and J lost 2 bases. Here the CDR3 DNA reads TGTGCCAGCAGTCCAAGGTCGGGAGGGCCGCAAGAGACCCAGTACTTC. It yields the protein CASSPRSGGPQETQYF.

The rearrangement joins TRBV14 to TRBJ2-2, with 8 bases aligning to TRBD2. The trim removed 3 bases at V and 3 bases at J, leaving 3 bases unmatched. Germline CDR1 is SGHDN and CDR2 is FVKESK. This CDR3 is 15 amino acids long. CDR3 loop: CASSHLREDTGELFF. DNA for the CDR3: TGTGCCAGCAGCCATTTGCGGGAGGACACCGGGGAGCTGTTTTTT.

The DNA of the CDR3 is TGTGCCACCAGCAGAGACCCCACGAGCTCCTATAATTCACCCCTCCACTTT. It translates to CATSRDPTSSYNSPLHF. The J gene is TRBJ1-6, the V gene TRBV15; D not resolved. Trimming pared 0 bases from V and 0 bases from J, leaving 9 bases between. Germline assignment: CDR1 LNHNV and CDR2 YYDKDF (reference sequence). The CDR3 has 17 amino acids.

The CDR3 region has the DNA TGTGCCAGCAGCCCAGATAACAGGGGTTTCTACGAGCAGTACTTC. Amino acids: CASSPDNRGFYEQYF. The chain couples TRBV7-2 to TRBJ2-7; 7 nucleotides line up with TRBD1. Germline assignment: CDR1 SGHTA and CDR2 FQGNSA. The J segment lost 3 bases and the V segment lost 5 bases, leaving 10 bases of the junction unmatched. The CDR3 spans 15 residues.

In its sample, this clone was seen once. The chain recombines TRBV6-5 with TRBJ1-1, with TRBD1 matching 8 bases. V lost 6 bases to trimming and J lost 6 bases; unmatched junction nucleotides: 9. The CDR3 length is 14 residues. CDR1 is MNHEY and CDR2 is SVGAGI in the germline V gene. The CDR3 bases are TGTGCCAGCAGCCGCCGGGACAGGTCCCCTGAAGCTTTCTTT. Its protein product is CASSRRDRSPEAFF.

This chain uses TRBV12-3 or TRBV12-4 with TRBJ2-5; D is uncertain. This CDR3 region has 12 residues. The ends were cut back, 0 bases at V and 7 bases at J, with 6 bases in the middle. The CDR3 sequence is CASSLASGTQYF. Written as DNA, the CDR3 is TGTGCCAGCAGTTTAGCCTCCGGGACCCAGTACTTC.

The J gene is TRBJ2-5, the V gene TRBV10-1; TRBD1 might be the D (6 bases). The CDR3 spans 15 residues. Trimming took off 4 bases at V and 3 bases at J, with 15 bases between the two ends. CDR1 WNHNN and CDR2 SYGVQD come from the germline V gene (reference sequence). CDR3 bases: TGCGCCAGCAGTGTAGCCGGACAGCACGAAGAGACCCAGTACTTC. Protein sequence: CASSVAGQHEETQYF.

V usage is TRBV12-5 and J usage is TRBJ1-1; TRBD1 might be the D (5 bases). This CDR3 has 13 residues. CDR1 and CDR2 (germline): LGHNT, FRNRAP. Deletions cut 3 bases from V and 5 bases from J, with 10 bases between. The CDR3 protein is CASGLGDSTEAFF. The CDR3 DNA reads TGTGCTAGTGGTTTAGGGGATTCGACTGAAGCTTTCTTT.

This clone was seen only once. V usage is TRBV2 and J usage is TRBJ2-2, with 10 bases fitting TRBD2. CDR3 length equals 14 residues. Trimming cost V 11 bases and J 5 bases; bases outside gene matches: 8. Looked up from germline, CDR1 is SNHLY and CDR2 is FYNNEI. CDR3: CAGASGSRTGELFF. CDR3 nucleotides: TGTGCCGGGGCTAGCGGGAGTAGGACCGGGGAGCTGTTTTTT.

This chain joins TRBV3-1 (or the pseudogene TRBV3-2) and TRBJ2-3, with 8 bases that match TRBD2. Germline V lookup: CDR1 LGHDT, CDR2 YNNKEL (reference sequence). The CDR3 is 18 amino acids. Trimming took 5 bases from V and 4 from J; bases not matched to a gene: 17. CDR3 sequence (DNA): TGTGCCAGCAGCAAAAGAGGCACTAGCGGACGTGCGGCAGATACGCAGTATTTT. Protein: CASSKRGTSGRAADTQYF.

The V call is TRBV4-2, the J call TRBJ2-7; 8 bases are shared with TRBD1. Germline CDR1 is LGHNA and CDR2 is YNFKEQ. The V gene end was trimmed by 3 bases and the J gene end by 4 bases; junction bases not matched to a gene: 11. This CDR3 spans 16 amino acids. The CDR3, as DNA: TGTGCCAGCAGCCAGCAGGGGGCGCGAGGAGGGTACGAGCAGTACTTC. Translated: CASSQQGARGGYEQYF.

The J gene is TRBJ2-5, the V gene TRBV5-1; D is undetermined. CDR3 length equals 11 residues. Germline values: CDR1 SGHRS, CDR2 YFSETQ. Trimming took off 3 bases at V and 7 bases at J, with 7 bases between the two ends. The CDR3 loop is CASSSSGTQYF. For the CDR3, the DNA is TGCGCCAGCAGCTCCTCGGGGACCCAGTACTTC.

This clone was picked up one time. This chain links TRBV24-1 with TRBJ2-1; 8 bases agree with TRBD1. The CDR3 has 14 residues. Germline CDR1 KGHDR, CDR2 SFDVKD. The junction had 2 bases not matched to a gene; V was cut back by 6 bases and J by 2 bases. CDR3 protein: CATSQGAPYNEQFF. The CDR3 DNA sequence: TGTGCCACCAGTCAGGGGGCCCCCTACAATGAGCAGTTCTTC.